This T cell receptor (beta chain) derives from a study of cytomegalovirus exposure and HLA in healthy donors. Study conclusions and caveats: CMV serostatus was the sole immune exposure data available.

V lost 4 bases and J 0 bases, leaving 13 bases between the germline ends. Germline CDR1 is SGHNT and CDR2 is YENEEA. This CDR3 is built from 15 residues. As concerns this clone: Its antigen is still unknown.

Use of 60 Vbeta and 13 Jbeta primers characterized the PCR. Measured with immunoSEQ multiplex PCR; TCRdb has only the in-frame clones, and not every one. This table has about 260,000 clones, 84% appearing once. The clonotype was recovered from a woman aged 40 to 50 in good health and CMV-seropositive. Material for sequencing was PBMCs. The J gene is TRBJ2-7, the V gene TRBV11-3; weak D call: TRBD1 (6 bases). The CDR3 spells CASSWGPGDSYEQYF. As DNA, the CDR3 is TGTGCCAGCAGCTGGGGGCCAGGAGACTCCTACGAGCAGTACTTC.